This TCR beta chain comes out of a study of vaccination and CD4 T cells after COVID-19. Study-wide background: Following dose two, a median about 70 days (range 14 to 241) passed before post-vaccine samples were taken. In the control cultures, a CEFX pool, an HIV-1 Nef pool, or no peptide was supplied.

Between the trimmed V and J ends, which lost 3 bases and 4 bases, there was a span of 7 bases. There are 11 residues in the CDR3. Germline-derived CDR1 and CDR2 are DFQATT and SNEGSKA (reference sequence). Described treatment: roughly 10-day PBMC culture with coronavirus spike peptide pools or control peptides (ViraFEST assay). Negative selection separated CD4+ T cells from approximately 11-day cultures. CD4+ T cells that had been cultured provided DNA sequenced with the Oncomine TCR Beta short-read assay. One entry per CDR3 protein results from TCRdb running MiXCR on the PCR reads. The sample lists about 12,000 distinct CDR3 sequences, about 45% occurring once. With respect to this clonotype: As yet, its antigen is unknown.

The TCR originated in a human donor who had recovered from COVID-19. The chain recombines TRBV20-1 with TRBJ2-7; no definite D call. Sample: CD4+ T cells from blood, cultured in vitro. CDR3 sequence: CSARDGYEQYF. The CDR3 bases are TGCAGTGCTAGGGACGGTTACGAGCAGTACTTC.